This passage covers 9 T cell receptor beta chains from one sample sequenced in a study of PD-1 blockade in classical Hodgkin lymphoma. The method was immunoSEQ multiplex PCR; TCRdb's version includes in-frame clones alone and lacks a portion of them. The table records about 30,000 clones, 70% to 90% of them present only once. Specified time point: cycle 4 day 1 (C4D1), after more than five weeks of nivolumab. There was relapse after autologous stem cell transplantation in every patient, and there was variation in brentuximab vedotin exposure. Magnetic negative selection purified CD4+ T cells from thawed PBMCs. The source was CD4+ T cells from blood, collected before the fourth cycle of nivolumab. The origin of the receptors is a human donor with classical Hodgkin lymphoma.

V and J are TRBV27 and TRBJ1-1, with TRBD1 matching 7 bases. CDR3 size: 17 residues. Losses at the gene ends were 4 bases for V and 1 base for J; bases not matched to a gene: 12. CDR1 is MNHEY, CDR2 SMNVEV, per germline (reference sequence). The CDR3 region is CASSSYRLTGTNTEAFF. CDR3 sequence (DNA): TGTGCCAGCAGTTCCTATCGCTTGACAGGGACGAACACTGAAGCTTTCTTT.

The rearrangement uses TRBV5-4 and TRBJ1-2; D might be TRBD1 (6 bases). This CDR3 has 13 amino acids. The germline V gene has CDR1 SGHNT and CDR2 YYREEE (reference sequence). Trimming stripped 1 base from V and 6 bases from J, with 10 bases between. Here the CDR3 reads CASSLRGWDGYTF. As DNA, the CDR3 is TGTGCCAGCAGCTTGAGGGGGTGGGATGGCTACACCTTC.

The V call is TRBV14, the J call TRBJ2-5; D is ambiguous. The CDR3 extends over 17 amino acids. Germline CDR1 reads SGHDN; CDR2 reads FVKESK. Trimming took off 4 bases at V and 4 bases at J, with 22 bases between the two ends. For the CDR3, the DNA is TGTGCCAGCAGCCGATCCATAAACCTACTTACCGGAGAGACCCAGTACTTC. Protein: CASSRSINLLTGETQYF.

The chain combines TRBV7-9 with TRBJ1-2, with a possible D match to TRBD1 (5 bases). Per germline, CDR1 SEHNR and CDR2 FQNEAQ (reference sequence). The CDR3 length is 15 residues. V was cut by 0 bases and J by 8 bases, with 16 bases left in between. In DNA form, the CDR3 reads TGTGCCAGCAGCTTAGCCGGGGGGACGGGTGGAGGCTACACCTTC. It is translated as CASSLAGGTGGGYTF.

The rearrangement uses TRBV5-1 and TRBJ1-1; maybe TRBD1 (5 bases). Germline values: CDR1 SGHRS, CDR2 YFSETQ. There are 14 residues in the CDR3. V was cut by 2 bases and J by 1 base, with 9 bases left in between. CDR3 amino acids: CASSFGGQNTEAFF. CDR3 DNA: TGCGCCAGCAGCTTTGGCGGACAGAACACTGAAGCTTTCTTT.

The chain recombines TRBV2 with TRBJ2-3, with D maybe TRBD1 (5 bases). Trimming left V 8 bases short and J 4 bases short, with 13 bases between. CDR1 is SNHLY and CDR2 is FYNNEI in the germline V gene. The CDR3 is 13 residues long. For the CDR3, the DNA is TGTGCCAGCGGGGCGGCAGGGTCAGATACGCAGTATTTT. Residues: CASGAAGSDTQYF.

V is TRBV13 and J is TRBJ1-3; 8 bases fit TRBD1. Germline CDR1 is PRHDT and CDR2 is FYEKMQ (reference sequence). The J segment lost 0 bases and the V segment lost 4 bases, leaving 2 bases of the junction unmatched. The CDR3 is 15 residues long. The CDR3 loop reads CASSSGQASGNTIYF. In DNA, the CDR3 is TGTGCCAGCAGCTCGGGACAGGCCTCTGGAAACACCATATATTTT.

The gene calls are TRBV5-1 and TRBJ2-3, with TRBD2 identical over 13 bases. The length of the CDR3 is 16 residues. V gave up 4 bases and J gave up 2 bases; unmatched junction bases: 4. Germline V lookup: CDR1 SGHRS, CDR2 YFSETQ. Written as DNA, the CDR3 is TGCGCCAGCAGCATAGGACTAGCGGGGGACACAGATACGCAGTATTTT. Encoded protein: CASSIGLAGDTDTQYF. Full variable domain (outside the CDR3, taken from reference TRBV5-1 and TRBJ2-3): KAGVTQTPRYLIKTRGQQVTLSCSPISGHRSVSWYQQTPGQGLQFLFEYFSETQRNKGNFPGRFSGRQFSNSRSEMNVSTLELGDSALYLCASSIGLAGDTDTQYFGPGTRLTVL.

This clone was recorded a few times. DNA for the CDR3: TGCGCCAGCAGTGAGACAGGGAACACCGGGGAGCTGTTTTTT. This codes for CASSETGNTGELFF. The chain has TRBV5-1 and TRBJ2-2; D possibly corresponds to TRBD1 (6 bases). The V gene's germline CDR1 is SGHRS and CDR2 YFSETQ. Trimming removed 5 bases at V and 1 base at J, with 9 bases between. The CDR3 covers 14 residues.